This TCR beta chain was found in a study of cytomegalovirus exposure and HLA in healthy donors. Study-wide results and caveats: In a later analysis, at a false discovery rate of 0.05, 16,951 TCR beta sequences matched HLA alleles. About 90% or about 30% of the time was how often most TCR beta V segments were productive, according to an earlier analysis.

The CDR3 sequence is 13 residues long. In germline, CDR1 is KGHSH, CDR2 LQKENI. The V and J ends lost 3 bases and 3 bases respectively, with 8 bases between them. PCR was performed using 60 Vbeta and 13 Jbeta primers. The data were produced by immunoSEQ multiplex PCR, yet TCRdb's version contains in-frame clones alone and is incomplete. This table has 100,000 or so clones, over 65% appearing once. Note on this clone: Its antigen is undetermined.

The specimen sequenced was PBMCs. The chain employs TRBV18 and TRBJ2-5; D possibly corresponds to TRBD1 (5 bases). The receptor comes from a man aged 35-49 years in good health and CMV-seropositive. CDR3 DNA sequence: TGTGCCAGCTCACCGACAGTGAAAGAGACCCAGTACTTC. Its protein product is CASSPTVKETQYF.